The clone carrying this T cell receptor (beta chain) was recorded many times. As for time point: persistent/refractory GD, antithyroid drugs over 5 years with positive TRAb. The TCR library was made from RNA that had been extracted from PBMCs in TRIzol. Staff drew around 10 milliliters of peripheral blood into EDTA tubes. Building of the TCR beta libraries involved iRepertoire HTBI primers and Arm-PCR of CDR3 regions. Each CDR3 protein gets one entry after TCRdb re-called the multiplex PCR reads with MiXCR. Here the sample spans some 420,000 distinct CDR3 sequences, less than 25% being singletons. The entry originates in a study of regulatory T cells in long-lasting Graves disease. CDR3 length: 11 residues. The germline V gene has CDR1 MNHEY and CDR2 SVGEGT. V was pared by 7 bases and J by 5 bases, with 9 bases between.

The source is a female donor with Graves disease. The chain employs TRBV6-2 or TRBV6-3 and TRBJ2-7, with D unresolved. The material was peripheral blood mononuclear cells (PBMCs), obtained when the disease was refractory, from a patient treated with antithyroid drugs. The CDR3 region is CASTRLDEQYF. CDR3 nucleotides: TGTGCCAGCACCCGTCTTGACGAGCAGTACTTC.